The sample holds many counts of the clone carrying this T cell receptor beta chain. Its antigen is not identified. The sample belongs to a study of T-cell reconstitution after alpha-beta-depleted transplantation in children. Notes on the study in general: Expanded clones from the graft, numbering several hundred, reportedly supplied alpha-beta T cells about two months after transplant. Counts and diversity of T cells one year after transplant came mostly from newly produced T cells. Some patients' high day-60 TCRbeta diversity was traced to surviving recipient T cells and thymic progenitors.

This CDR3 is 14 amino acids long. The V end lost 2 bases, the J end lost 2 bases, and 10 bases lay between the germline ends. Germline CDR1 and CDR2: SGHNT and YYREEE (reference sequence). A library of TCRbeta sequences, prepared with unique molecular identifiers, was generated. MiXCR, applied by TCRdb to the PCR reads, yields one record per CDR3 protein. The sample consists of tens of thousands of distinct CDR3 sequences, roughly 4.9% of them appearing once. The clonotype comes from a boy under three years old who had a stem cell transplant for acute myeloid leukemia, so the T cells may come from the graft donor. The sequencing here drew on PBMCs, mostly from graft donor cells, taken 180 days after TCRalphabeta/CD19-depleted stem cell transplant. The rearrangement links TRBV5-4 to TRBJ2-5, with D tentatively TRBD1 (6 bases). CDR3 region: CASSLIQGQETQYF. The CDR3 DNA sequence: TGTGCCAGCAGCTTAATCCAGGGGCAAGAGACCCAGTACTTC.